Presented here are 15 T cell receptor beta chains from one specimen sequenced in a study of OX40 agonist ivuxolimab in advanced cancers. Profiling relied on immunoSEQ multiplex PCR, and the TCRdb table lists in-frame clones only, not all of them. The sample shows 45,000 to 55,000 clones, roughly 83% of them seen only once. The sequencing here drew on CD4+ or CD8+ T cells sorted from blood, taken in a trial of the OX40 agonist ivuxolimab. The receptors originated from an adult with an advanced solid tumor such as melanoma, head and neck, liver or kidney cancer.

This rearrangement joins TRBV30 to TRBJ2-1; D remains unclear. Trimming removed 7 bases at V and 10 bases at J, with 14 bases between. CDR1 and CDR2 from the germline V gene are GTSNPN and SVGIG (reference sequence). The CDR3 extends over 11 amino acids. The CDR3 nucleotides read TGTGCCTCCCGAAGGGCCTGGGAGCAGTTCTTC. It yields the protein CASRRAWEQFF.

In this sample, this clone is medium-sized. This chain joins TRBV2 and TRBJ1-2, with D possibly matching TRBD1 (6 bases). Germline loops: CDR1 SNHLY, CDR2 FYNNEI. Trimming cost V 2 bases and J 0 bases, with 13 bases left between them. The CDR3 spans 16 residues. CDR3 region: CASSESYRVANYGYTF. The CDR3 DNA is TGTGCCAGCAGTGAATCCTACAGGGTAGCTAACTATGGCTACACCTTC.

The chain links TRBV28 to TRBJ1-1; D not resolved. Germline-derived CDR1 and CDR2 are MDHEN and SYDVKM. Deletions cut 3 bases from V and 0 bases from J, with 8 bases between. This CDR3 region has 14 residues. CDR3 in amino acids: CASSFGALNTEAFF. DNA of the CDR3: TGTGCCAGCAGTTTCGGAGCCCTGAACACTGAAGCTTTCTTT. The variable domain in full, completed from reference TRBV28 and TRBJ1-1, reads DVKVTQSSRYLVKRTGEKVFLECVQDMDHENMFWYRQDPGLGLRLIYFSYDVKMKEKGDIPEGYSVSREKKERFSLILESASTNQTSMYLCASSFGALNTEAFFGQGTRLTVV.

This chain uses TRBV7-2 with TRBJ2-3; D call uncertain. Germline CDR1 SGHTA, CDR2 FQGNSA. The CDR3 is made up of 17 amino acids. Trimming cost V 0 bases and J 0 bases, with 13 bases left between them. CDR3 residues: CASSLAAGTPSTDTQYF. Written as DNA, the CDR3 is TGTGCCAGCAGCTTAGCCGCAGGTACGCCTAGCACAGATACGCAGTATTTT.

This chain joins TRBV5-1 and TRBJ2-4; a possible D gene is TRBD1 (5 bases). CDR1 is SGHRS and CDR2 is YFSETQ in the germline V gene. Trimming took 2 bases from V and 4 from J, leaving 10 bases between them. The CDR3 sequence is 14 residues long. CDR3: CASSLSDSKNIQYF. Written as DNA, the CDR3 is TGCGCCAGCAGCTTATCAGACAGTAAAAACATTCAGTACTTC. The variable domain in full, completed from reference TRBV5-1 and TRBJ2-4, reads KAGVTQTPRYLIKTRGQQVTLSCSPISGHRSVSWYQQTPGQGLQFLFEYFSETQRNKGNFPGRFSGRQFSNSRSEMNVSTLELGDSALYLCASSLSDSKNIQYFGAGTRLSVL.

J is TRBJ2-7 and V is TRBV6-5; TRBD1 matches at 9 bases. CDR1 is MNHEY, CDR2 SVGAGI, per germline. The CDR3 has 14 residues. V gave up 4 bases and J gave up 3 bases; unmatched junction bases: 4. CDR3 in DNA: TGTGCCAGCAGTTCACCGACAGGGGGCTACGAGCAGTACTTC. It yields the protein CASSSPTGGYEQYF.

The chain links TRBV18 to TRBJ2-7; D may correspond to TRBD1 or TRBD2 (7 bases each). The germline V gene has CDR1 KGHSH and CDR2 LQKENI. Deletions cut 6 bases from V and 5 bases from J, with 14 bases between. The CDR3 extends over 13 amino acids. CDR3 nucleotide sequence: TGTGCCAGCTCCCCAGGGGGGGTACACGAGCAGTACTTC. Its translation: CASSPGGVHEQYF.

This chain uses TRBV19 with TRBJ2-7, with a weak D call TRBD1 (5 bases). V was shortened by 5 bases and J by 3 bases, with 11 bases between the two germline ends. Germline CDR1 reads LNHDA; CDR2 reads SQIVND (reference sequence). CDR3 length: 13 amino acids. The CDR3 nucleotides are TGTGCCAGTAGTTCCCAGGGTGTCTACGAGCAGTACTTC. As protein: CASSSQGVYEQYF.

The rearrangement uses TRBV4-1 and TRBJ1-2, with TRBD1 as a possible D gene (6 bases). In germline, CDR1 is MGHRA, CDR2 YSYEKL. The CDR3 consists of 15 residues. Trimming pared 6 bases from V and 0 bases from J, leaving 14 bases between. The CDR3 coding sequence is TGCGCCAGCAGGCCACAGGGTGAAGCTAACTATGGCTACACCTTC. It codes for CASRPQGEANYGYTF.

The V call is TRBV11-2, the J call TRBJ2-7; maybe TRBD2 (6 bases). The length of the CDR3 is 18 residues. The germline V gene encodes CDR1 SGHAT and CDR2 FQNNGV. V lost 4 bases and J 2 bases, leaving 24 bases between the germline ends. CDR3 residues: CASSSLGHWEAPTYEQYF. The CDR3, as DNA: TGTGCCAGCAGCTCCCTCGGGCATTGGGAGGCCCCGACCTACGAGCAGTACTTC.

The gene calls are TRBV5-1 and TRBJ2-5; weak D call: TRBD1 (5 bases). The CDR3 spans 15 residues. V lost 2 bases and J lost 3, with 14 bases in between. Germline values: CDR1 SGHRS, CDR2 YFSETQ. The CDR3 spells CASSLGASSEETQYF. DNA for the CDR3: TGCGCCAGCAGCTTAGGGGCCTCATCGGAAGAGACCCAGTACTTC.

The J gene is TRBJ2-5, the V gene TRBV7-9, with 12 bases fitting TRBD2. V gave up 4 bases and J gave up 5 bases; unmatched junction bases: 17. The germline V gene has CDR1 SEHNR and CDR2 FQNEAQ (reference sequence). This CDR3 has 19 residues. This chain's CDR3 is CASSSLFASRLAGDETQYF. Here the CDR3 DNA reads TGTGCCAGCAGCTCCCTATTCGCCTCGAGACTAGCGGGAGATGAGACCCAGTACTTC.

The V call is TRBV11-2, the J call TRBJ2-1, with 8 bases that match TRBD2. The CDR3 length is 15 residues. The V gene end was trimmed by 4 bases and the J gene end by 10 bases; junction bases not matched to a gene: 12. Germline CDR1 reads SGHAT; CDR2 reads FQNNGV. CDR3 bases: TGTGCCAGCAGCTCTCTCGCGGGAGGAACAGGAGAGCAGTTCTTC. Translated, it gives CASSSLAGGTGEQFF.

V usage is TRBV27 and J usage is TRBJ1-5; D possibly corresponds to TRBD1 (6 bases). The CDR3 spans 12 residues. CDR1 and CDR2 from the germline V gene are MNHEY and SMNVEV (reference sequence). V dropped 8 bases and J dropped 7 bases, with 12 bases sitting between them. The DNA of the CDR3 is TGTGCCAGCCGGAGTGGGGGCCAGCCCCAGCATTTT. Its translation: CASRSGGQPQHF.

The chain has TRBV4-2 and TRBJ2-5; no clear D. In germline, CDR1 is LGHNA, CDR2 YNFKEQ. V was clipped by 1 base and J by 5 bases, with 5 bases between them. The CDR3 totals 12 residues. CDR3 residues: CASSQVRETQYF. CDR3 in DNA: TGTGCCAGCAGCCAAGTACGTGAGACCCAGTACTTC.